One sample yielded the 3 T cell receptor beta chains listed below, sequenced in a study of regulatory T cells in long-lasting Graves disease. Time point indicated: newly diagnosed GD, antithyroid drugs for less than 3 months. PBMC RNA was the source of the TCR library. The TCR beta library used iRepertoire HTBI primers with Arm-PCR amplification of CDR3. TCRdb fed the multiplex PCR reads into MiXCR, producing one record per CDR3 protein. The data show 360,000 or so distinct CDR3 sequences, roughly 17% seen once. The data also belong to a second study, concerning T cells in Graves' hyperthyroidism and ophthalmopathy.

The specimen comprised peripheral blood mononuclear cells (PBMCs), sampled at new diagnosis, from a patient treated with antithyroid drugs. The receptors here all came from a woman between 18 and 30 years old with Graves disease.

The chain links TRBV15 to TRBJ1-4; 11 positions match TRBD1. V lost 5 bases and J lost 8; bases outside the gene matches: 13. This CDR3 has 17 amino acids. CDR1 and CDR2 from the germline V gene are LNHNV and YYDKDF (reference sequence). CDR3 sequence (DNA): TGTGCCACCAGCCGGACAGGGGGCGGAAGGGAAGAAGAAAAACTGTTTTTT. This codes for CATSRTGGGREEEKLFF.

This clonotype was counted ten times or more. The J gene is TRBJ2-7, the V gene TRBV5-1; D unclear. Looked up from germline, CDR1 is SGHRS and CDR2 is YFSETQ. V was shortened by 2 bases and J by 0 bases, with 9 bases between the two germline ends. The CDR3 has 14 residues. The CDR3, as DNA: TGCGCCAGCAGCTTTCCGGGCAGCTCCTACGAGCAGTACTTC. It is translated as CASSFPGSSYEQYF. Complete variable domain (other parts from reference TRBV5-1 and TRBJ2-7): KAGVTQTPRYLIKTRGQQVTLSCSPISGHRSVSWYQQTPGQGLQFLFEYFSETQRNKGNFPGRFSGRQFSNSRSEMNVSTLELGDSALYLCASSFPGSSYEQYFGPGTRLTVT.

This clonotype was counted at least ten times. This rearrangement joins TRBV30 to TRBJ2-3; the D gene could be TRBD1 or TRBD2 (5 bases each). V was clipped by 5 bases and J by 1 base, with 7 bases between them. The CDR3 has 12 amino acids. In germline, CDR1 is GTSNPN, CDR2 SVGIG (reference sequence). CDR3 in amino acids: CAWGTGTDTQYF. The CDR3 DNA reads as TGTGCCTGGGGGACCGGCACAGATACGCAGTATTTT.